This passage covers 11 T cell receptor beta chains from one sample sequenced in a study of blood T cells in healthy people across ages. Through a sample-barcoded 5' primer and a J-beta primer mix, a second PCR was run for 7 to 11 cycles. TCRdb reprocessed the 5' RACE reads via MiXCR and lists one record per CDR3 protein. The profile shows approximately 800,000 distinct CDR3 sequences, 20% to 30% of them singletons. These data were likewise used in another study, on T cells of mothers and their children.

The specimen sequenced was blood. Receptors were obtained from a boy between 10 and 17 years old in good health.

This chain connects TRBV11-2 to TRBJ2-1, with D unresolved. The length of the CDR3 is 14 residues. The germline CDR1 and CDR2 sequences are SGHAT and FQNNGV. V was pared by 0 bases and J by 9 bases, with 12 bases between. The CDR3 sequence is CASSLEGPSGEQFF. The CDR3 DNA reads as TGTGCCAGCAGCTTAGAAGGTCCTTCGGGTGAGCAGTTCTTC.

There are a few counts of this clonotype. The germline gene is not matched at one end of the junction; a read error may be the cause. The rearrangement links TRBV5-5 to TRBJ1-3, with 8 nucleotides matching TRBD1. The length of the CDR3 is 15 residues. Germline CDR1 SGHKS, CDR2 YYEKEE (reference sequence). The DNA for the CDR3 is TGTGCCAGCAGCTCGGACAGGGTGGCTGGAAACACCATATGTTTT. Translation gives CASSSDRVAGNTICF.

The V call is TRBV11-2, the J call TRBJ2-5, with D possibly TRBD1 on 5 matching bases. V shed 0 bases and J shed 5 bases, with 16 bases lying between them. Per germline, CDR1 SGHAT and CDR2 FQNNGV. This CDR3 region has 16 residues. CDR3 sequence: CASSLDGTGPRETQYF. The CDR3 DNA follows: TGTGCCAGCAGCTTAGATGGCACAGGACCACGGGAGACCCAGTACTTC.

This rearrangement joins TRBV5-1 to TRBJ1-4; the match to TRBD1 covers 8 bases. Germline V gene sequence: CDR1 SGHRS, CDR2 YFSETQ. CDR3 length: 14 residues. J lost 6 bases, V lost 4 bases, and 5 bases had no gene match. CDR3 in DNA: TGCGCCAGCAGCGGACAGGGATTCCATGAAAAACTGTTTTTT. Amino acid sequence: CASSGQGFHEKLFF.

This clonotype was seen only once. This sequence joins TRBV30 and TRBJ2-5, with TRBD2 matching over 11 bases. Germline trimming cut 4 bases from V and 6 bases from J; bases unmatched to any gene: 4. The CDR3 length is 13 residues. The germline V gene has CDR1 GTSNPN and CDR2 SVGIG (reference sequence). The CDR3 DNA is TGTGCCTGGATCGGGACTAGCGGCCAGACCCAGTACTTC. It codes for CAWIGTSGQTQYF.

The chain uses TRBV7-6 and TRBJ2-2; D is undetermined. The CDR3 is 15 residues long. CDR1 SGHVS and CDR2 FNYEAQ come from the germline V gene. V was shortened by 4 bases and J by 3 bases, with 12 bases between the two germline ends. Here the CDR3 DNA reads TGTGCCAGCAGCTCGGACGACATTCACACCGGGGAGCTGTTTTTT. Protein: CASSSDDIHTGELFF.

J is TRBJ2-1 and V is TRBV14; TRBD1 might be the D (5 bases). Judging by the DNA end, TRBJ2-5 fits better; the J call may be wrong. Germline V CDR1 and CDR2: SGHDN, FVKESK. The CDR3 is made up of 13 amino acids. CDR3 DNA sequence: TGTGCCAGCAGCCAATACAGGCAAGAGACCCAGTACTTC. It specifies CASSQYRQETQYF.

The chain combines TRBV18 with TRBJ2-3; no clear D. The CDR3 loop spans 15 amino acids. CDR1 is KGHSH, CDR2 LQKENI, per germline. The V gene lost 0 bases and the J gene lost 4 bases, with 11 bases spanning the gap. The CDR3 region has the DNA TGTGCCAGCTCACCACCGTGGGAAGGAGCAGATACGCAGTATTTT. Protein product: CASSPPWEGADTQYF.

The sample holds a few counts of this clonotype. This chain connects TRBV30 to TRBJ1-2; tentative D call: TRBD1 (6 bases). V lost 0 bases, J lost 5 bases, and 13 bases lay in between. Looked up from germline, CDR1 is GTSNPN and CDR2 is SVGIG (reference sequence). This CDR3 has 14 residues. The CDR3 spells CAWSVRGRVYGYTF. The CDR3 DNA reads TGTGCCTGGAGTGTAAGGGGGAGAGTATATGGCTACACCTTC.

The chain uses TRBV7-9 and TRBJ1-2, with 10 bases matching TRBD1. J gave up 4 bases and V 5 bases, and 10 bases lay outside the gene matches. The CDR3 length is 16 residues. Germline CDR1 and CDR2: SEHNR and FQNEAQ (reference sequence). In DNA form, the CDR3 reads TGTGCCAGCAGCCCCAACCGGGACAGGGGATCCTATGGCTACACCTTC. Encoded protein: CASSPNRDRGSYGYTF.

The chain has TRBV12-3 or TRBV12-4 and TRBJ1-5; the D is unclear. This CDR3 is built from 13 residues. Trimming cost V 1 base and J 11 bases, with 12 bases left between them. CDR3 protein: CASSLGPLSAQHF. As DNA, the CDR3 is TGTGCCAGCAGTTTAGGCCCCCTATCAGCCCAGCATTTT.